This passage covers 32 T cell receptor beta chains from one sample sequenced in a study of CD8+ T cells in alopecia areata. The authors extracted RNA and reverse transcribed it into cDNA as the sequencing template. Some clones are missing from TCRdb's copy, which holds only in-frame ones; the method was immunoSEQ multiplex PCR. The sample has some 120,000 clones, about 46% seen once. The sequencing sample was made of NKG2D-low CD8+ T cells sorted from blood. These TCRs come from a human donor with alopecia areata.

The chain couples TRBV2 to TRBJ1-2; no clear D gene. This CDR3 contains 10 residues. Trimming removed 7 bases from V and 5 bases from J, with 5 bases in between. The germline gives CDR1 SNHLY, CDR2 FYNNEI. Here the CDR3 reads CASNGYGYTF. CDR3 nucleotides: TGTGCCAGCAATGGATATGGCTACACCTTC.

This clone appeared once. This sequence joins TRBV5-8 and TRBJ2-7; D is ambiguous. V lost 4 bases to trimming and J lost 5 bases, with 19 bases between them. From germline, CDR1 is SGHTS and CDR2 YDEGEE. CDR3 length equals 15 residues. CDR3 sequence reads: CASSPIGQERHEQYF. The CDR3 coding sequence is TGTGCCAGCAGCCCCATCGGTCAGGAACGACACGAGCAGTACTTC.

This clone was counted once. The gene calls are TRBV11-3 and TRBJ2-7, with 7 bases identical to TRBD1. This CDR3 comprises 14 residues. Germline assignment: CDR1 SGHNT and CDR2 YENEEA. Unmatched junction bases numbered 6, after V lost 5 bases and J lost 2 bases. CDR3 sequence: CASSTRDRPYEQYF. For the CDR3, the DNA is TGTGCCAGCAGCACCCGGGACAGACCCTACGAGCAGTACTTC.

Note on this clone: Different DNA sequences within this sample yield the same CDR3. The rearrangement uses TRBV11-2 and TRBJ2-7, with D perhaps TRBD1 or TRBD2 (5 bases each). V was cut by 3 bases and J by 0 bases, with 6 bases left in between. The CDR3 covers 13 residues. Germline values: CDR1 SGHAT, CDR2 FQNNGV. The CDR3 protein is CASSFGGSYEQYF. For the CDR3, the DNA is TGTGCCAGCAGCTTTGGGGGCTCCTACGAGCAGTACTTC. The variable domain in full, completed from reference TRBV11-2 and TRBJ2-7, reads EAGVAQSPRYKIIEKRQSVAFWCNPISGHATLYWYQQILGQGPKLLIQFQNNGVVDDSQLPKDRFSAERLKGVDSTLKIQPAKLEDSAVYLCASSFGGSYEQYFGPGTRLTVT.

This clone appeared a few times. The rearrangement uses TRBV30 and TRBJ2-5; no definite D call. The CDR3 spans 12 residues. The V end lost 1 base, the J end lost 3 bases, and 6 bases lay between the germline ends. Germline CDR1 reads GTSNPN; CDR2 reads SVGIG (reference sequence). CDR3 in DNA: TGTGCCTGGAGTGACGTAGAAGAGACCCAGTACTTC. Its protein product is CAWSDVEETQYF.

This clone was found a few times. The rearrangement uses TRBV29-1 and TRBJ2-1, with 9 nucleotides matching TRBD1. The CDR3 totals 14 residues. V gave up 4 bases and J gave up 2 bases; unmatched junction bases: 3. CDR1 is SQVTM and CDR2 is ANQGSEA in the germline V gene. CDR3 amino acids: CSVVDRGAYNEQFF. The CDR3 region has the DNA TGCAGCGTTGTAGACAGGGGGGCCTACAATGAGCAGTTCTTC.

V usage is TRBV29-1 and J usage is TRBJ2-7; tentatively, D is TRBD1 (6 bases). Germline V gene sequence: CDR1 SQVTM, CDR2 ANQGSEA. This CDR3 is 16 amino acids long. The V gene lost 0 bases and the J gene lost 2 bases, with 17 bases spanning the gap. The DNA for the CDR3 is TGCAGCGTTGAAGATGATAGTCAGGGGTCGGCCTACGAGCAGTACTTC. This encodes CSVEDDSQGSAYEQYF.

This chain joins TRBV11-1 and TRBJ2-5; 7 nucleotides align to TRBD2. Germline assignment: CDR1 SGHAT and CDR2 FQDESV (reference sequence). The CDR3 has 13 amino acids. V trimming: 6 bases; J trimming: 3 bases; junction bases outside the gene matches: 4. The chain's CDR3 is CASRKSGEETQYF. The DNA for the CDR3 is TGTGCCAGCAGGAAAAGCGGGGAAGAGACCCAGTACTTC.

This clone was seen a few times. This chain joins TRBV29-1 and TRBJ2-5, with unresolved D. The CDR3 has 13 residues. Trimming took 3 bases from V and 3 from J, leaving 11 bases between them. Germline lookup yields CDR1 SQVTM and CDR2 ANQGSEA. The DNA of the CDR3 is TGCAGCGTTGATTCGCCAGCTAAAGAGACCCAGTACTTC. Residues: CSVDSPAKETQYF.

The rearrangement uses TRBV6-6 and TRBJ2-5; 8 nucleotides line up with TRBD2. J gave up 2 bases and V 5 bases, and 4 bases lay outside the gene matches. Germline V gives CDR1 MNHNY, CDR2 SVGAGI (reference sequence). The CDR3 is 14 residues long. As DNA, the CDR3 is TGTGCCAGCAGTCATAGCGGGGTACAAGAGACCCAGTACTTC. Its translation is CASSHSGVQETQYF.

J is TRBJ2-2 and V is TRBV29-1; D is possibly TRBD1 (5 bases). The germline gives CDR1 SQVTM, CDR2 ANQGSEA. This CDR3 has 17 amino acids. Deletions cut 2 bases from V and 5 bases from J, with 21 bases between. CDR3 sequence (DNA): TGCAGCGTTGAAATCCCCAAGGGGCAGGGCACTACCGGGGAGCTGTTTTTT. The encoded protein is CSVEIPKGQGTTGELFF.

The chain uses TRBV29-1 and TRBJ1-1, with D unresolved. The V gene lost 6 bases and the J gene lost 3 bases, with 11 bases spanning the gap. Germline V gene sequence: CDR1 SQVTM, CDR2 ANQGSEA. The CDR3 spans 12 residues. The CDR3 DNA reads as TGCAGCGTAAGAGCGGGCGACACTGAAGCTTTCTTT. This gives the protein CSVRAGDTEAFF.

Worth noting for this clone: The germline gene is not matched at one end of the junction; a read error may be the cause. The chain joins TRBV29-1 to TRBJ1-2; a possible D gene is TRBD1 (6 bases). This CDR3 has 10 amino acids. Germline V gene sequence: CDR1 SQVTM, CDR2 ANQGSEA. This CDR3 is CSDQTDSRVF. The CDR3 coding sequence is TGCAGCGATCAAACGGACAGCCGGGTCTTC. The variable domain in full, completed from reference TRBV29-1 and TRBJ1-2, reads SAVISQKPSRDICQRGTSLTIQCQVDSQVTMMFWYRQQPGQSLTLIATANQGSEATYESGFVIDKFPISRPNLTFSTLTVSNMSPEDSSIYLCSDQTDSRVFGSGTRLTVV.

The chain carries TRBV28 and TRBJ2-5; the match to TRBD2 covers 9 bases. Germline V gives CDR1 MDHEN, CDR2 SYDVKM. Trimming removed 0 bases from V and 4 bases from J; junction bases left unmatched: 9. The CDR3 totals 17 residues. As DNA, the CDR3 is TGTGCCAGCAGTTTATGGGAGCGGGAGGAGGGCGGAGAGACCCAGTACTTC. Protein: CASSLWEREEGGETQYF.

Only a few counts were recorded for this clone. The chain carries TRBV29-1 and TRBJ2-3, with D unresolved. Trimming stripped 7 bases from V and 2 bases from J, with 16 bases between. CDR1 and CDR2 from the germline V gene are SQVTM and ANQGSEA. CDR3 length: 14 amino acids. CDR3 nucleotide sequence: TGCAGCGCCCGTCTAGGCGTTATCACAGATACGCAGTATTTT. Its translation: CSARLGVITDTQYF.

This clone was detected only a few times. The chain combines TRBV29-1 with TRBJ1-3; the D is unclear. In germline, CDR1 is SQVTM, CDR2 ANQGSEA. Trimming left V 4 bases short and J 4 bases short, with 5 bases between. CDR3 size: 11 residues. CDR3 residues: CSVGTGNTIYF. CDR3 in DNA: TGCAGCGTTGGTACCGGAAACACCATATATTTT. Looking up the rest from reference TRBV29-1 and TRBJ1-3 gives the full variable domain: SAVISQKPSRDICQRGTSLTIQCQVDSQVTMMFWYRQQPGQSLTLIATANQGSEATYESGFVIDKFPISRPNLTFSTLTVSNMSPEDSSIYLCSVGTGNTIYFGEGSWLTVV.

V gene TRBV5-6 combines with J gene TRBJ1-2; D unresolved. Trimming removed 0 bases from V and 4 bases from J, with 10 bases in between. This CDR3 is built from 14 residues. Germline CDR1 and CDR2: SGHDT and YYEEEE. CDR3 amino acids: CASSLVSRSYGYTF. DNA for the CDR3: TGTGCCAGCAGCTTGGTCTCCAGAAGCTATGGCTACACCTTC.

A remark on this clone: Other DNA sequences in the same sample also yield this CDR3. The V call is TRBV28, the J call TRBJ2-7; the D call may be TRBD1 or TRBD2 (5 bases each). Germline assignment: CDR1 MDHEN and CDR2 SYDVKM. Trimming removed 2 bases from V and 4 bases from J, with 6 bases in between. This CDR3 spans 12 amino acids. DNA of the CDR3: TGTGCCAGCAGTTTAGGGGGTTACGAGCAGTACTTC. Its translation: CASSLGGYEQYF.

Here the CDR3 reads CASMAGYGYTF. CDR3 bases: TGTGCCAGCATGGCAGGTTATGGCTACACCTTC. This chain uses TRBV2 with TRBJ1-2; D is ambiguous. Germline V gene lookup returns CDR1 SNHLY and CDR2 FYNNEI. With 7 bases removed from V and 5 bases from J, the gap between germline ends came to 8 bases. This CDR3 is 11 amino acids long.

The table lists this clone with a few counts. The chain joins TRBV18 to TRBJ2-1; TRBD2 might be the D (5 bases). CDR1 is KGHSH, CDR2 LQKENI, per germline. V dropped 0 bases and J dropped 0 bases, with 6 bases sitting between them. There are 15 residues in the CDR3. CDR3 residues: CASSPPEVSYNEQFF. The DNA of the CDR3 is TGTGCCAGCTCACCACCGGAGGTCTCCTACAATGAGCAGTTCTTC.

This clone has a single count. The sample carries other DNA sequences with the same CDR3. This chain joins TRBV13 and TRBJ2-7; D is undetermined. This CDR3 has 12 residues. Germline values: CDR1 PRHDT, CDR2 FYEKMQ (reference sequence). V lost 0 bases and J lost 0, with 0 bases in between. The chain's CDR3 is CASSLGSYEQYF. Written as DNA, the CDR3 is TGTGCCAGCAGCTTAGGCTCCTACGAGCAGTACTTC. Combining the CDR3 with reference TRBV13 and TRBJ2-7 gives the whole variable domain AAGVIQSPRHLIKEKRETATLKCYPIPRHDTVYWYQQGPGQDPQFLISFYEKMQSDKGSIPDRFSAQQFSDYHSELNMSSLELGDSALYFCASSLGSYEQYFGPGTRLTVT.

The chain links TRBV5-1 to TRBJ2-7; D not certain. Germline CDR1 and CDR2: SGHRS and YFSETQ. Between the trimmed V and J ends, which lost 4 bases and 2 bases, there was a span of 7 bases. This CDR3 contains 12 residues. CDR3 DNA: TGCGCCAGCAGCACCGACGCCTACGAGCAGTACTTC. Its protein is CASSTDAYEQYF.

V gene TRBV29-1 combines with J gene TRBJ2-7, with D perhaps being TRBD1 or TRBD2 (5 bases each). The V and J ends lost 3 bases and 6 bases respectively, with 18 bases between them. This CDR3 region has 14 residues. The germline CDR1 and CDR2 sequences are SQVTM and ANQGSEA. CDR3 region: CSVDEGQGTGEQYF. CDR3 DNA sequence: TGCAGCGTTGACGAGGGTCAGGGTACCGGCGAGCAGTACTTC.

This clone was counted a few times. The chain joins TRBV29-1 to TRBJ2-7; perhaps TRBD1 as D (6 bases). Trimming shortened V by 6 bases and J by 2 bases, and 17 bases separated the two germline ends. The CDR3 has 14 residues. Germline-derived CDR1 and CDR2 are SQVTM and ANQGSEA. This chain's CDR3 is CSVPTVQGPYEQYF. The CDR3, as DNA: TGCAGCGTCCCAACTGTACAGGGACCCTACGAGCAGTACTTC.

CDR3 protein: CASSSGSAGPYNEQFF. The CDR3 coding sequence is TGTGCCAGCAGCTCGGGTAGCGCGGGCCCTTACAATGAGCAGTTCTTC. V and J are TRBV5-6 and TRBJ2-1; D is possibly TRBD2 (5 bases). The CDR3 is 16 amino acids. Germline values: CDR1 SGHDT, CDR2 YYEEEE. The V end was cut by 3 bases, the J end by 4 bases, with 17 bases between.

The V gene is TRBV30, the J gene TRBJ2-7; the match to TRBD2 covers 8 bases. Germline trimming cut 4 bases from V and 1 base from J; bases unmatched to any gene: 3. There are 13 residues in the CDR3. In germline, CDR1 is GTSNPN, CDR2 SVGIG (reference sequence). The CDR3 region is CAWKERESYEQYF. The CDR3 DNA is TGTGCCTGGAAGGAGCGGGAGTCCTACGAGCAGTACTTC. The variable domain in full, with the rest retrieved from reference TRBV30 and TRBJ2-7, is SQTIHQWPATLVQPVGSPLSLECTVEGTSNPNLYWYRQAAGRGLQLLFYSVGIGQISSEVPQNLSASRPQDRQFILSSKKLLLSDSGFYLCAWKERESYEQYFGPGTRLTVT.

The chain combines TRBV15 with TRBJ2-5; 12 nucleotides align to TRBD2. Germline CDR1 and CDR2: LNHNV and YYDKDF (reference sequence). V lost 0 bases and J lost 2; bases outside the gene matches: 1. The CDR3 has 16 amino acids. In nucleotides, the CDR3 is TGTGCCACCAGCAGAGAAACTAGCGGGGGGCAAGAGACCCAGTACTTC. The encoded protein is CATSRETSGGQETQYF.

This rearrangement joins TRBV29-1 to TRBJ2-6, with a weak D call TRBD2 (6 bases). V shed 6 bases and J shed 0 bases, with 24 bases lying between them. The germline V gene has CDR1 SQVTM and CDR2 ANQGSEA. CDR3 length: 19 residues. The CDR3: CSVFQGGALSASGANVLTF. CDR3 nucleotides: TGCAGCGTATTCCAAGGAGGGGCGCTTTCTGCCTCTGGGGCCAACGTCCTGACTTTC.

This rearrangement joins TRBV15 to TRBJ2-3; D is ambiguous. Trimming cost V 4 bases and J 1 base, with 9 bases left between them. The germline V gene has CDR1 LNHNV and CDR2 YYDKDF (reference sequence). This CDR3 has 14 residues. Here the CDR3 reads CATSTAWGTDTQYF. DNA for the CDR3: TGTGCCACCAGCACGGCTTGGGGCACAGATACGCAGTATTTT.

The chain is built from TRBV2 and TRBJ2-1, with a weak D call TRBD1 (6 bases). Germline CDR1 reads SNHLY; CDR2 reads FYNNEI. The CDR3 spans 14 residues. Trimming stripped 6 bases from V and 8 bases from J, with 17 bases between. The CDR3 protein is CASRPGHRPDEQFF. The DNA of the CDR3 is TGTGCCAGCAGGCCGGGACATCGACCTGATGAGCAGTTCTTC.

The gene calls are TRBV4-1 and TRBJ1-1; no firm D call. The V gene lost 4 bases and the J gene lost 9 bases, with 18 bases spanning the gap. The CDR3 has 14 residues. CDR1 MGHRA and CDR2 YSYEKL come from the germline V gene. CDR3 region: CASSLPGVGGKAFF. CDR3 in DNA: TGCGCCAGCAGCCTCCCAGGTGTAGGAGGGAAAGCTTTCTTT.

For this clone: Compared with germline, one end of the junction differs, possibly owing to a read error. The rearrangement joins TRBV5-4 to TRBJ2-3; D may be TRBD2 (5 bases). Germline V gene lookup returns CDR1 SGHNT and CDR2 YYREEE (reference sequence). CDR3 length: 11 amino acids. In DNA, the CDR3 is TGTGCCAGCCGGGGAATTGGGGTACCGCATTTT. Translation gives CASRGIGVPHF.